The rows below give T cell receptor beta chains drawn from one sample of a study of T cells in localized non-small cell lung cancer. The method was immunoSEQ multiplex PCR; TCRdb's version includes in-frame clones alone and lacks a portion of them. The sample lists tens of thousands of clones, around 93% seen once, with 4% to 5% in the top ten. Sequences were derived from peripheral blood, sampled before any cancer treatment. Receptors were obtained from an older female donor with stage II squamous cell lung carcinoma. The CDR3 runs from the conserved cysteine through the conserved F or W. D genes are given only for firm matches.

v_call,j_call,d_call,cdr3_aa,cdr3_nt
TRBV7-2,TRBJ2-2,-,CASSLAHESTGELFF,TGTGCCAGCAGCTTAGCCCACGAGAGTACCGGGGAGCTGTTTTTT
TRBV30,TRBJ2-7,-,CAWSGGTGSYEQYF,TGTGCCTGGAGTGGGGGGACGGGATCCTACGAGCAGTACTTC
TRBV9,TRBJ1-1,-,CASSVEPRNTEAFF,TGTGCCAGCAGCGTAGAGCCTCGAAACACTGAAGCTTTCTTT
TRBV7-9,TRBJ2-5,TRBD1,CASSFTGTGETQYF,TGTGCCAGCAGCTTCACCGGGACAGGGGAGACCCAGTACTTC
TRBV9,TRBJ1-4,-,CASSVGGSGEKLFF,TGTGCCAGCAGCGTAGGGGGCTCGGGTGAAAAACTGTTTTTT
TRBV4-1,TRBJ1-2,-,CASSQEVSYSYGYTF,TGCGCCAGCAGCCAAGAGGTCAGCTACTCCTATGGCTACACCTTC
TRBV10-3,TRBJ2-7,-,CAISESAKNEQYF,TGTGCCATCAGTGAGTCCGCGAAGAACGAGCAGTACTTC
TRBV5-1,TRBJ2-7,-,CASSLGVSFYEQYF,TGCGCCAGCAGCTTGGGAGTCAGCTTCTACGAGCAGTACTTC
TRBV10-2,TRBJ1-1,TRBD1,CASSVTGGEYTEAFF,TGCGCCAGCAGTGTGACAGGGGGCGAATACACTGAAGCTTTCTTT
TRBV19,TRBJ1-1,TRBD1,CASTRTGDTEAFF,TGTGCCAGTACCCGGACAGGGGACACTGAAGCTTTCTTT
TRBV7-3,TRBJ2-7,TRBD1,CASSLTGDRASYEQYF,TGTGCCAGCAGCTTAACAGGGGACAGGGCCTCCTACGAGCAGTACTTC
TRBV7-9,TRBJ2-7,-,CASSLAGRHEQYF,TGTGCCAGCAGCTTAGCTGGGAGACACGAGCAGTACTTC
TRBV5-6,TRBJ1-1,-,CASSLSPLNTEAFF,TGTGCCAGCAGCTTATCACCGTTGAACACTGAAGCTTTCTTT
TRBV7-8,TRBJ2-4,TRBD2,CASSLGVLAGGPKNIQYF,TGTGCCAGCAGCTTAGGAGTCCTAGCGGGAGGGCCCAAAAACATTCAGTACTTC
TRBV19,TRBJ2-2,TRBD2,CASSILAGGPTGELFF,TGTGCCAGTAGTATACTAGCGGGAGGGCCAACCGGGGAGCTGTTTTTT